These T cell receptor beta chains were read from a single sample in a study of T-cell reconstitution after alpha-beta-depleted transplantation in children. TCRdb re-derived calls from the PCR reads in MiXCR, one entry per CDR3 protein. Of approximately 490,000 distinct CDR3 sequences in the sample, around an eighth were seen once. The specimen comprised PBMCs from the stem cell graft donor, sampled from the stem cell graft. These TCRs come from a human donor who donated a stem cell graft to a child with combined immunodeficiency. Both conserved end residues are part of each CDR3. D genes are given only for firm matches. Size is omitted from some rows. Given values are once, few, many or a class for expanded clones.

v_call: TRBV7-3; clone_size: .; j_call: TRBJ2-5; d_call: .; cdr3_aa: CASSPQGARGETQYF
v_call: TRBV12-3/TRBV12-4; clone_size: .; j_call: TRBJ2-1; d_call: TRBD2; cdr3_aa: CASTSGRPYEQFF
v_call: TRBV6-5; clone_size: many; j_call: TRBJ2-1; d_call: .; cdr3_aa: CASTIGGGSYNEQFF
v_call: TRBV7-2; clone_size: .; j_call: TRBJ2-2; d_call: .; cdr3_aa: CASSVIGGLGGELFF
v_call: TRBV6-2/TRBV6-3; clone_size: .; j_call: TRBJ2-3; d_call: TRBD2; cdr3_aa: CASSYTLSGSPTDTQYF
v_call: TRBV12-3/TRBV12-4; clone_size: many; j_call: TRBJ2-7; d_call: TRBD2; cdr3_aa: CASSSSGGAYEQYF
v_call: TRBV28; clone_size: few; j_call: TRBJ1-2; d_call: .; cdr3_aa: CASSPTVYGYTF
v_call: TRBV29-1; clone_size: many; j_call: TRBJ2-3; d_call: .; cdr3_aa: CSVEAVRADTQYF
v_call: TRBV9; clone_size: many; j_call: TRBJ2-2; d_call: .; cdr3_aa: CASSVGKNTGELFF
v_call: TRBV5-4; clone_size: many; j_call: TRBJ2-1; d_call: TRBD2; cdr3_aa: CASSRRSGGDYNEQFF
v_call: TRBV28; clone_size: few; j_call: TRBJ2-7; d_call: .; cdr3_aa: CASSYAGKEYF
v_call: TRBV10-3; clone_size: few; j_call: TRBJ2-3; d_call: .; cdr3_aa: CAIRLRNSPRGDTQYF